The present T cell receptor (beta chain) was sequenced within a study of blood T cell repertoires in COVID-19. Turning to the study itself: COVID-19 samples, acute and convalescent, were from the United States, Italy and Spain.

Enrollees, about 18 to 95 years old, lived in about two dozen US areas. CDR3 size: 12 residues. Deletions cut 5 bases from V and 6 bases from J, with 10 bases between. The germline V gene encodes CDR1 SEHNR and CDR2 FQNEAQ (reference sequence). In the authors' methods: Counts of nucleated cells, estimated from reference gene primer amplification, were obtained. Data came from immunoSEQ multiplex PCR; TCRdb stores just in-frame clones and leaves some out. That table furnishes V, J and clone size, whereas the DNA furnished D and trimming. Of a few hundred thousand clones in the sample, approximately 92% were seen once.

Sequences were obtained from PBMCs or T cells enriched from blood (not recorded which). V and J are TRBV7-9 and TRBJ2-5, with unresolved D. This TCR came from a woman aged 25 to 39 who had recovered from COVID-19. The CDR3 DNA reads as TGTGCCAGCAGCCTAGGGTGGCAGACCCAGTACTTC. Translating it yields CASSLGWQTQYF.